This TCR beta chain was profiled in a study of T cell responses to AZD1222 COVID-19 vaccine. Remarks on this clone: Antigen unknown.

Sequenced by immunoSEQ multiplex PCR; TCRdb stores in-frame clones only, minus some. The sample carries more than 100,000 clones, around 85% recorded once. Findings of the study overall: Among those given AZD1222, only 6 or 7 were seropositive at baseline.

CDR3 size: 15 residues. V lost 7 bases, J lost 2 bases, and 19 bases lay in between. Germline assignment: CDR1 SQVTM and CDR2 ANQGSEA. This chain joins TRBV29-1 and TRBJ2-3; either TRBD1 or TRBD2 may fit D (5 bases each). The sample consisted of peripheral blood, taken on day 0 of AZD1222 vaccination. The source is an adult in good health. CDR3 coding DNA: TGCAGCGCCCAAGAGGGCGCAGGGCACACAGATACGCAGTATTTT. Translated: CSAQEGAGHTDTQYF.